The rows below give T cell receptor beta chains drawn from one sample of a study of cytotoxic CD8 clonotypes in ibrutinib-treated CLL. Only in-frame clones appear in the TCRdb table, and some are missing; sequencing was by immunoSEQ multiplex PCR. This repertoire shows 90,000 to 100,000 clones, roughly 80% found once; its top ten account for 32%. The sample was PBMCs, taken after 12 months of ibrutinib treatment. These receptors originate from a human donor with chronic lymphocytic leukemia. CDR3s include the opening cysteine and the closing phenylalanine or tryptophan. D genes are given only for firm matches. Clone sizes are given selectively: once, few, many, or a class where the clone is expanded.

j_gene,abundance,v_gene,d_gene,CDR3aa,CDR3nt
TRBJ2-3,.,TRBV6-1,.,CASSQLEGTDTQYF,TGTGCCAGCAGTCAACTGGAGGGGACAGATACGCAGTATTTT
TRBJ2-2,few,TRBV11-3,.,CASSFRVSGELFF,TGTGCCAGCAGCTTCAGGGTTTCCGGGGAGCTGTTTTTT
TRBJ2-2,.,TRBV7-9,TRBD1,CAGRDSTPSNTGELFF,TGTGCCGGCAGGGACAGTACACCTTCGAACACCGGGGAGCTGTTTTTT
TRBJ2-5,.,TRBV6-6,.,CASRAGVGQETQYF,TGTGCCAGCAGGGCAGGGGTGGGTCAAGAGACCCAGTACTTC
TRBJ2-3,many,TRBV4-3,TRBD2,CASSQRGDGADTQYF,TGCGCCAGCAGCCAACGGGGGGACGGAGCAGATACGCAGTATTTT
TRBJ2-6,.,TRBV7-9,.,CASTALRSGANVLTF,TGTGCCAGCACCGCCCTCAGATCTGGGGCCAACGTCCTGACTTTC
TRBJ1-2,.,TRBV6-4,.,CASSSSQNYGYTF,TGTGCCAGCAGTAGTTCGCAGAACTATGGCTACACCTTC
TRBJ2-7,.,TRBV27,TRBD1,CASSSKGTGAYEQYF,TGTGCCAGCAGTTCCAAGGGGACAGGGGCCTACGAGCAGTACTTC
TRBJ1-5,.,TRBV7-9,.,CASSLGGGGNQPQHF,TGTGCCAGCAGCTTAGGAGGGGGTGGCAATCAGCCCCAGCATTTT
TRBJ2-1,few,TRBV9,.,CASSPRQGLWDEQFF,TGTGCCAGCAGCCCGCGGCAGGGTTTATGGGATGAGCAGTTCTTC
TRBJ1-5,.,TRBV5-1,.,CASSYDSPGDQPQHF,TGCGCCAGCAGCTATGACTCACCCGGGGATCAGCCCCAGCATTTT
TRBJ1-5,.,TRBV19,.,CASSPPQRGNQPQHF,TGTGCCAGTAGTCCCCCCCAAAGGGGGAATCAGCCCCAGCATTTT
TRBJ2-7,.,TRBV20-1,.,CSVGWSYEQYF,TGCAGTGTGGGGTGGTCCTACGAGCAGTACTTC
TRBJ1-6,.,TRBV30,.,CAWKAGDSPLHF,TGTGCCTGGAAGGCAGGAGATTCACCCCTCCACTTT
TRBJ1-6,.,TRBV18,.,CASSPVGGVDSPLHF,TGTGCCAGCTCACCAGTGGGGGGGGTTGATTCACCCCTCCACTTT
TRBJ1-2,.,TRBV27,.,CASSLSGAGVGYTF,TGTGCCAGCAGTTTATCGGGGGCCGGGGTTGGCTACACCTTC
TRBJ2-7,.,TRBV11-1,TRBD1,CASSTDRGNEQYF,TGTGCCAGCAGCACGGACAGGGGGAACGAGCAGTACTTC
TRBJ2-5,.,TRBV10-3,.,CAISEPDMTVRQETQYF,TGTGCCATCAGTGAGCCTGATATGACAGTACGCCAAGAGACCCAGTACTTC
TRBJ2-2,.,TRBV5-6,TRBD1,CASSLTGGKAGELFF,TGTGCCAGCAGCTTGACAGGGGGAAAGGCCGGGGAGCTGTTTTTT
TRBJ2-7,.,TRBV28,TRBD1,CASSPAPGTGGHEQYF,TGTGCCAGCAGCCCCGCCCCCGGGACAGGGGGGCACGAGCAGTACTTC
TRBJ1-3,.,TRBV4-1,.,CASSQAQLSGNTIYF,TGCGCCAGCAGCCAAGCACAGCTCTCTGGAAACACCATATATTTT
TRBJ2-1,.,TRBV7-2,.,CASSLPTENEQFF,TGTGCCAGCAGCCTTCCGACAGAGAATGAGCAGTTCTTC
TRBJ2-1,.,TRBV18,.,CASSPEAGEQFF,TGTGCCAGCTCACCGGAGGCGGGTGAGCAGTTCTTC
TRBJ1-1,.,TRBV6-4,.,CASSVQGGNTEAFF,TGTGCCAGCAGTGTACAGGGAGGGAACACTGAAGCTTTCTTT
TRBJ2-3,.,TRBV5-1,TRBD1,CASSLAGQGSTDTQYF,TGCGCCAGCAGCTTGGCAGGACAGGGGTCCACAGATACGCAGTATTTT
TRBJ1-1,.,TRBV2,.,CASNRQLEAFF,TGTGCCAGCAATCGGCAGCTTGAAGCTTTCTTT
TRBJ1-2,.,TRBV5-4,TRBD1,CASSSLGQGMDYGYTF,TGTGCCAGCAGCTCGCTCGGACAGGGGATGGACTATGGCTACACCTTC
TRBJ2-7,.,TRBV10-2,.,CASSETGRSIISYEQYF,TGCGCCAGCAGTGAGACCGGGCGGTCGATCATCTCGTACGAGCAGTACTTC
TRBJ2-7,.,TRBV4-2,.,CASSLDRGEQYF,TGTGCCAGCAGCTTGGACCGGGGCGAGCAGTACTTC
TRBJ1-2,once,TRBV6-6,.,CASKDSTGPNYGYTF,TGTGCCAGCAAGGATTCGACGGGGCCTAACTATGGCTACACCTTC
TRBJ2-1,.,TRBV5-1,.,CASSNRGGNSYNEQFF,TGCGCCAGCAGCAACCGGGGAGGAAACTCCTACAATGAGCAGTTCTTC